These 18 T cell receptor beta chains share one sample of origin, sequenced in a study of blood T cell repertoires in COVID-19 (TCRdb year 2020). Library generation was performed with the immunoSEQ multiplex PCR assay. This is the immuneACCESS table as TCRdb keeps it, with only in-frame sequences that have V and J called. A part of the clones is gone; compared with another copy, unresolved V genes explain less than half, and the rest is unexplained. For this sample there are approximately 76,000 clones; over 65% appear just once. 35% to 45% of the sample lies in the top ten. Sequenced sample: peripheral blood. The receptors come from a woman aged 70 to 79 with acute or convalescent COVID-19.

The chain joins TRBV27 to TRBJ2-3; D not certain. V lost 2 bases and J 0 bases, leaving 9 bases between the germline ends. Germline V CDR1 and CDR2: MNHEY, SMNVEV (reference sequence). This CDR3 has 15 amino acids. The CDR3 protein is CASSLGPVSTDTQYF. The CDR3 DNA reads TGTGCCAGCAGTTTAGGCCCAGTAAGCACAGATACGCAGTATTTT.

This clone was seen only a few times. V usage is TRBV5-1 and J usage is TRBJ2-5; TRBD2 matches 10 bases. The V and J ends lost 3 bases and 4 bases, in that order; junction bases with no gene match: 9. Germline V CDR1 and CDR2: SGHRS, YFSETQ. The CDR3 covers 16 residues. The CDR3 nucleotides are TGCGCCAGCAGCTCCGGACTAGCGGCCACAAGAGAGACCCAGTACTTC. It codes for CASSSGLAATRETQYF. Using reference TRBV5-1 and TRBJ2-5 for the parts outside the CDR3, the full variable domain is KAGVTQTPRYLIKTRGQQVTLSCSPISGHRSVSWYQQTPGQGLQFLFEYFSETQRNKGNFPGRFSGRQFSNSRSEMNVSTLELGDSALYLCASSSGLAATRETQYFGPGTRLLVL.

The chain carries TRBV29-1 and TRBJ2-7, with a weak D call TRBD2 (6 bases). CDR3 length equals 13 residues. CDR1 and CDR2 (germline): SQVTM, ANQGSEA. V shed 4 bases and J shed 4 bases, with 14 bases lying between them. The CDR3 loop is CSVAPGLSYEQYF. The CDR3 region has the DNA TGCAGCGTTGCTCCGGGACTGAGTTACGAGCAGTACTTC.

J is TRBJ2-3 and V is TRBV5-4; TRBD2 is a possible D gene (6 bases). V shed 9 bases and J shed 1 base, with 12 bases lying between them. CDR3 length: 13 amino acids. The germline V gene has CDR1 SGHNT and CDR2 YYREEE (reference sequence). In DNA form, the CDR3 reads TGTGCCACCCTGGCTAGCGGCACAGATACGCAGTATTTT. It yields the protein CATLASGTDTQYF.

CDR3 in amino acids: CASSLPGVYEQYF. Written as DNA, the CDR3 is TGTGCCAGCAGCTTGCCAGGGGTCTACGAGCAGTACTTC. The chain recombines TRBV5-4 with TRBJ2-7; the D gene is possibly TRBD1 (6 bases). Germline V CDR1 and CDR2: SGHNT, YYREEE (reference sequence). The CDR3 has 13 amino acids. V dropped 1 base and J dropped 3 bases, with 8 bases sitting between them. Supplemented by reference TRBV5-4 and TRBJ2-7, the full variable domain reads ETGVTQSPTHLIKTRGQQVTLRCSSQSGHNTVSWYQQALGQGPQFIFQYYREEENGRGNFPPRFSGLQFPNYSSELNVNALELDDSALYLCASSLPGVYEQYFGPGTRLTVT.

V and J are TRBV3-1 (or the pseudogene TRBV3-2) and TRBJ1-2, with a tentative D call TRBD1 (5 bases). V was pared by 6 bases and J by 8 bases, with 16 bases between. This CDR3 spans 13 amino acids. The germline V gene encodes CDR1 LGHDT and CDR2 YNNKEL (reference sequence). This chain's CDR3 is CASSSWGEEGYTF. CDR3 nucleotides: TGTGCCAGCAGTTCTTGGGGGGAGGAAGGCTACACCTTC.

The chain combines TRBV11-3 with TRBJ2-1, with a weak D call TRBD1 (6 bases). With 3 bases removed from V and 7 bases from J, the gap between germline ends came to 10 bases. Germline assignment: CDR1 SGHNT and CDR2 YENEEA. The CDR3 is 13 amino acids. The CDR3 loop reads CASSLTGFNEQFF. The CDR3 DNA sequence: TGTGCCAGCAGCTTGACAGGCTTTAATGAGCAGTTCTTC.

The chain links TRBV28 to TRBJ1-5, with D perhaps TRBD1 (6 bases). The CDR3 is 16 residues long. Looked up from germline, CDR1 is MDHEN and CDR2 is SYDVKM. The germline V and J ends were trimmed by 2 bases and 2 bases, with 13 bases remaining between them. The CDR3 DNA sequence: TGTGCCAGCAGTTTAATGGGGGCTGGGGGCAATCAGCCCCAGCATTTT. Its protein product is CASSLMGAGGNQPQHF.

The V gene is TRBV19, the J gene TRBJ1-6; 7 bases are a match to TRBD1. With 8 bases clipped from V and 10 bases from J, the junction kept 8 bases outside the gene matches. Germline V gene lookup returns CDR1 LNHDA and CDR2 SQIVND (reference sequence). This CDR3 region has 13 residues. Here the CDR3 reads CASRDSLGSPLHF. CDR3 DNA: TGTGCCAGTCGGGACAGCTTGGGGTCACCCCTCCACTTT. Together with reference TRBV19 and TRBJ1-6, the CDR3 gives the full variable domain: DGGITQSPKYLFRKEGQNVTLSCEQNLNHDAMYWYRQDPGQGLRLIYYSQIVNDFQKGDIAEGYSVSREKKESFPLTVTSAQKNPTAFYLCASRDSLGSPLHFGNGTRLTVT.

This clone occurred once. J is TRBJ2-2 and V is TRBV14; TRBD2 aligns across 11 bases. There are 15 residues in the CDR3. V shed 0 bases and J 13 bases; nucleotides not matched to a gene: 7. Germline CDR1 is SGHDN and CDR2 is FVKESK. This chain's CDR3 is CASSQDLAGGPWLFF. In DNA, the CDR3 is TGTGCCAGCAGCCAAGACCTAGCGGGGGGCCCTTGGCTGTTTTTT.

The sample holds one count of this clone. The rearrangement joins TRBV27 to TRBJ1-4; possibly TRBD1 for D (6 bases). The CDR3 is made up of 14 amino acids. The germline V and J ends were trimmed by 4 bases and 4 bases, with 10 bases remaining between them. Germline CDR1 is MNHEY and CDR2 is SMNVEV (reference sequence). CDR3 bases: TGTGCCAGCAGTTCAGGGGCTGGTAATGAAAAACTGTTTTTT. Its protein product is CASSSGAGNEKLFF.

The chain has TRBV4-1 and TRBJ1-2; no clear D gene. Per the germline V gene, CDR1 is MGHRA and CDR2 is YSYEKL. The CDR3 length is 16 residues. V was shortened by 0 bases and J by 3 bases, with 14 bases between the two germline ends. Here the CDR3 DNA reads TGCGCCAGCAGCCAAGAGGGCTGGAACCTTGACTATGGCTACACCTTC. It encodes CASSQEGWNLDYGYTF.

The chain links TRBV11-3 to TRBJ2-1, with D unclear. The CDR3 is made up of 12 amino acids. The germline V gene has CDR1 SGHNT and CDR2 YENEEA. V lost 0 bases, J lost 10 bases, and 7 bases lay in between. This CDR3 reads CASSLEGDEQFF. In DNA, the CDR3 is TGTGCCAGCAGCTTAGAAGGAGACGAGCAGTTCTTC.

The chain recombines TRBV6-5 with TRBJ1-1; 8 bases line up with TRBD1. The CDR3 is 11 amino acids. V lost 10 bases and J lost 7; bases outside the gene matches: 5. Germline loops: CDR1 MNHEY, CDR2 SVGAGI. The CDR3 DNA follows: TGTGCCACCCACAGGGGGTTTGAAGCTTTCTTT. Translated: CATHRGFEAFF.

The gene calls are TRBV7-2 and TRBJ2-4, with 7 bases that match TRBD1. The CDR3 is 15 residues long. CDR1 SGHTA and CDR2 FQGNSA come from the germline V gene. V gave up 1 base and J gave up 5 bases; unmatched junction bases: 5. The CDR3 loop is CASSLDRGEENIQYF. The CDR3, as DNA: TGTGCCAGCAGCTTAGACAGGGGAGAGGAAAACATTCAGTACTTC.

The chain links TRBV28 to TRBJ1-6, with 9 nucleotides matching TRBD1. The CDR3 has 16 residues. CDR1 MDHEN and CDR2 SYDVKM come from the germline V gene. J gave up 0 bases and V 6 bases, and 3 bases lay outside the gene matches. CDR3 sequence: CASRLTGGSYNSPLHF. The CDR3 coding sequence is TGTGCCAGCAGGTTGACAGGGGGCTCCTATAATTCACCCCTCCACTTT.

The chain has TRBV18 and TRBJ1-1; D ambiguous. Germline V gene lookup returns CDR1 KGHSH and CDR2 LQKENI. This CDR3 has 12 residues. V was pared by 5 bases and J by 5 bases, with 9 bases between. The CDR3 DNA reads TGTGCCAGCTCAGCACTGAGGACTGAAGCTTTCTTT. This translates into CASSALRTEAFF.

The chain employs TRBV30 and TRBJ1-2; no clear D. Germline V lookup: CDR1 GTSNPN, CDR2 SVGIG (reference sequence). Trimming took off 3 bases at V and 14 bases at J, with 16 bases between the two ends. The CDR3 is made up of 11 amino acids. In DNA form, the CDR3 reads TGTGCCTGGAGAGGAATGGGCCAGGTAACCTTC. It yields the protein CAWRGMGQVTF.